This T cell receptor beta chain is from a study of shared clonotypes between healthy human individuals. CDR3 length: 18 residues. The ends were cut back, 2 bases at V and 2 bases at J, with 21 bases in the middle. CDR1 and CDR2 (germline): SGHVS, FQNEAQ. TCRdb's table, derived via immunoSEQ multiplex PCR, lists solely in-frame clones and lacks some. The sample yields around 690,000 clones, about 90% seen once. Sequences were obtained from memory CD8+ T cells from PBMCs. As to subset: CD45RO+ cells pooled with CCR7-negative TemRA cells. This sequence originates from a man aged 18 to 35 in good health. Some clones in this sample may be carry-over from other donors' samples. The chain employs TRBV7-8 and TRBJ1-2, with D tentatively TRBD1 (5 bases). Written as DNA, the CDR3 is TGTGCCAGCAGCTTAATAGGTGGCAGGGATTTGTCCAACTATGGCTACACCTTC. Protein: CASSLIGGRDLSNYGYTF.